The 23 T cell receptor beta chains listed next were all sequenced from one sample in a study of cytomegalovirus exposure and HLA in healthy donors. The PCR was carried out with 60 Vbeta primers and 13 Jbeta primers. Sequencing used immunoSEQ multiplex PCR; TCRdb keeps in-frame clones, though not all of them. Altogether about 150,000 clones are present, 55% to 70% being singletons, with the ten largest covering 3%. The specimen was PBMCs. The receptors derive from a young woman in good health and CMV-seropositive.

The genes are TRBV2 and TRBJ2-7, with D uncertain. Germline CDR1 is SNHLY and CDR2 is FYNNEI. This CDR3 comprises 13 residues. Trimming removed 5 bases from V and 7 bases from J, with 15 bases in between. The CDR3 reads CASSPRPLMEQYF. CDR3 bases: TGTGCCAGCAGTCCCAGGCCCTTGATGGAGCAGTACTTC.

The rearrangement links TRBV28 to TRBJ1-4; the D is unclear. The CDR3 runs to 13 residues. Germline values: CDR1 MDHEN, CDR2 SYDVKM. The germline V and J ends were trimmed by 7 bases and 8 bases, with 14 bases remaining between them. The CDR3 loop reads CASTGRIGEKLFF. For the CDR3, the DNA is TGTGCCAGCACCGGGAGGATCGGCGAAAAACTGTTTTTT.

This chain connects TRBV23-1 to TRBJ2-5; 13 nucleotides line up with TRBD2. TRBV23-1 is labeled an ORF, and its function is uncertain. This CDR3 has 18 amino acids. After removal of 4 bases from V and 2 bases from J, the junction contained 10 bases not matched to a gene. The CDR3 sequence is CASSPQMKLAGGQETQYF. CDR3 nucleotides: TGCGCCAGCAGTCCGCAAATGAAACTAGCGGGGGGGCAAGAGACCCAGTACTTC.

The chain links TRBV28 to TRBJ1-5; D may be TRBD1 (6 bases). V was cut by 6 bases and J by 3 bases, with 18 bases left in between. Germline V lookup: CDR1 MDHEN, CDR2 SYDVKM. The length of the CDR3 is 16 residues. CDR3 sequence reads: CASRRYRAQYNQPQHF. CDR3 sequence (DNA): TGTGCCAGCAGGCGTTACAGGGCCCAATACAATCAGCCCCAGCATTTT.

This clone was observed a few times. The J gene is TRBJ2-1, the V gene TRBV5-4; D unresolved. Germline lookup yields CDR1 SGHNT and CDR2 YYREEE (reference sequence). The CDR3 is made up of 12 amino acids. V was pared by 0 bases and J by 8 bases, with 6 bases between. This CDR3 is CASSLAGHEQFF. In DNA form, the CDR3 reads TGTGCCAGCAGCTTGGCAGGCCATGAGCAGTTCTTC. The whole variable domain, remainder taken from reference TRBV5-4 and TRBJ2-1, is ETGVTQSPTHLIKTRGQQVTLRCSSQSGHNTVSWYQQALGQGPQFIFQYYREEENGRGNFPPRFSGLQFPNYSSELNVNALELDDSALYLCASSLAGHEQFFGPGTRLTVL.

This clone was seen a handful of times. The chain links TRBV7-2 to TRBJ1-1, with TRBD1 matching 7 bases. The V gene end was trimmed by 4 bases and the J gene end by 0 bases; junction bases not matched to a gene: 2. The CDR3 totals 14 residues. Germline lookup yields CDR1 SGHTA and CDR2 FQGNSA. This CDR3 reads CASSWDSLNTEAFF. The DNA of the CDR3 is TGTGCCAGCAGCTGGGACAGCCTGAACACTGAAGCTTTCTTT.

This chain connects TRBV5-1 to TRBJ2-3; 7 bases are a match to TRBD2. The V and J ends lost 4 bases and 6 bases, in that order; junction bases with no gene match: 11. The CDR3 extends over 15 amino acids. Per germline, CDR1 SGHRS and CDR2 YFSETQ. CDR3 in DNA: TGCGCCAGCAGCGCCTGGGGGGGAGCGGGGGATACGCAGTATTTT. Protein: CASSAWGGAGDTQYF.

This chain joins TRBV5-5 and TRBJ1-1; 7 nucleotides align to TRBD1. Germline V gene lookup returns CDR1 SGHKS and CDR2 YYEKEE (reference sequence). The CDR3 runs 13 residues. V trimming: 2 bases; J trimming: 5 bases; junction bases outside the gene matches: 3. DNA for the CDR3: TGTGCCAGCAGCTTAGACAGGGATACTGAAGCTTTCTTT. Its translation is CASSLDRDTEAFF.

The genes are TRBV5-1 and TRBJ2-5; a weak D match, TRBD1 (6 bases). Per germline, CDR1 SGHRS and CDR2 YFSETQ. Trimming took 5 bases from V and 5 from J, leaving 13 bases between them. The CDR3 spans 13 residues. The CDR3 nucleotides are TGCGCCAGCAGGTCAGGGGTAAGGGAGACCCAGTACTTC. Its protein is CASRSGVRETQYF.

In its sample, this clone was seen a few times. The rearrangement uses TRBV4-1 and TRBJ1-3; D may be TRBD1 (6 bases). Trimming removed 6 bases from V and 4 bases from J, with 25 bases in between. The CDR3 spans 18 residues. Germline V gene sequence: CDR1 MGHRA, CDR2 YSYEKL. The CDR3 reads CASSLGLHEQGSGNTIYF. As DNA, the CDR3 is TGCGCCAGCAGTCTCGGTCTCCACGAACAGGGTAGCGGAAACACCATATATTTT.

The V call is TRBV6-4, the J call TRBJ2-3; 10 bases are shared with TRBD2. The germline gives CDR1 MRHNA, CDR2 SNTAGT. The V gene end was trimmed by 2 bases and the J gene end by 3 bases; junction bases not matched to a gene: 5. CDR3 length: 16 residues. The CDR3: CASSDRAGGLTDTQYF. CDR3 sequence (DNA): TGTGCCAGCAGTGACCGAGCGGGGGGGCTGACAGATACGCAGTATTTT.

The chain has TRBV28 and TRBJ1-2, with D perhaps TRBD1 (6 bases). This CDR3 is built from 15 residues. Germline CDR1 reads MDHEN; CDR2 reads SYDVKM. Trimming removed 8 bases from V and 4 bases from J, with 20 bases in between. The CDR3 sequence: CASGFRDTTTYGYTF. CDR3 DNA: TGTGCCAGCGGGTTTCGGGACACGACAACCTATGGCTACACCTTC.

The genes are TRBV27 and TRBJ2-7; TRBD1 matches 8 bases. In germline, CDR1 is MNHEY, CDR2 SMNVEV (reference sequence). V shed 6 bases and J 3 bases; nucleotides not matched to a gene: 1. This CDR3 region has 12 residues. The CDR3 loop is CASSDRGYEQYF. For the CDR3, the DNA is TGTGCCAGCAGCGACAGGGGCTACGAGCAGTACTTC.

The chain carries TRBV13 and TRBJ1-1; D uncertain. Germline V CDR1 and CDR2: PRHDT, FYEKMQ (reference sequence). V lost 0 bases and J 2 bases, leaving 7 bases between the germline ends. The CDR3 runs 14 residues. In DNA, the CDR3 is TGTGCCAGCAGCTTAGGCCAGGATAACACTGAAGCTTTCTTT. Translating it yields CASSLGQDNTEAFF.

This chain joins TRBV7-6 and TRBJ2-2, with D possibly being TRBD2 (5 bases). V lost 5 bases and J 2 bases, leaving 6 bases between the germline ends. The CDR3 is 13 residues long. Germline lookup yields CDR1 SGHVS and CDR2 FNYEAQ. The CDR3 bases are TGTGCCAGCAGCCGGGGAAACACCGGGGAGCTGTTTTTT. This translates into CASSRGNTGELFF.

The chain has TRBV27 and TRBJ1-5; D call uncertain. With 5 bases removed from V and 6 bases from J, the gap between germline ends came to 8 bases. The CDR3 spans 12 residues. Germline V gene sequence: CDR1 MNHEY, CDR2 SMNVEV (reference sequence). CDR3 sequence reads: CASSTSGQPQHF. CDR3 DNA sequence: TGTGCCAGCAGTACATCGGGTCAGCCCCAGCATTTT.

In its sample, this clone was seen once. The chain has TRBV11-2 and TRBJ1-2; 9 bases match TRBD1. Looked up from germline, CDR1 is SGHAT and CDR2 is FQNNGV. With 3 bases clipped from V and 2 bases from J, the junction kept 1 base outside the gene matches. CDR3 length: 14 residues. Here the CDR3 reads CASSLGQGNYGYTF. The DNA for the CDR3 is TGTGCCAGCAGCTTGGGACAGGGAAACTATGGCTACACCTTC. The full variable domain, rest sourced from reference TRBV11-2 and TRBJ1-2, is EAGVAQSPRYKIIEKRQSVAFWCNPISGHATLYWYQQILGQGPKLLIQFQNNGVVDDSQLPKDRFSAERLKGVDSTLKIQPAKLEDSAVYLCASSLGQGNYGYTFGSGTRLTVV.

This clone was counted between two and nine times. One end of the junction fails to match germline, which may point to a read error. V usage is TRBV27 and J usage is TRBJ2-4; TRBD1 matches at 7 bases. The CDR3 has 15 amino acids. The germline V gene has CDR1 MNHEY and CDR2 SMNVEV (reference sequence). CDR3: CAGRSFRDSQNIQYF. CDR3 nucleotides: TGTGCCGGCAGGTCGTTCCGGGACAGCCAAAACATTCAGTACTTC.

The CDR3 coding sequence is TGTGCCAGCAGTGCCCCCGGGGTGGAACGCTACGAGCAGTACTTC. Its translation is CASSAPGVERYEQYF. V gene TRBV28 combines with J gene TRBJ2-7, with D tentatively TRBD2 (5 bases). The CDR3 runs to 15 residues. V lost 5 bases to trimming and J lost 3 bases, with 17 bases between them. The V gene's germline CDR1 is MDHEN and CDR2 SYDVKM. The full variable domain, completed using reference TRBV28 and TRBJ2-7, is DVKVTQSSRYLVKRTGEKVFLECVQDMDHENMFWYRQDPGLGLRLIYFSYDVKMKEKGDIPEGYSVSREKKERFSLILESASTNQTSMYLCASSAPGVERYEQYFGPGTRLTVT.

The DNA of the CDR3 is TGTGCCAGCAGTGAAGAGGTAGTACAGCAAGAGACCCAGTACTTC. Translating it yields CASSEEVVQQETQYF. The chain employs TRBV2 and TRBJ2-5; D uncertain. Deletions cut 1 base from V and 2 bases from J, with 11 bases between. The CDR3 loop spans 15 amino acids. Germline assignment: CDR1 SNHLY and CDR2 FYNNEI.

This chain links TRBV7-9 with TRBJ1-1, with a weak D call TRBD1 (6 bases). Germline loops: CDR1 SEHNR, CDR2 FQNEAQ (reference sequence). The CDR3 has 17 amino acids. V gave up 2 bases and J gave up 3 bases, with 19 bases separating them. The CDR3 loop reads CASSLSGGARVDTEAFF. The CDR3 nucleotides are TGTGCCAGCAGCTTAAGCGGGGGGGCGCGGGTCGACACTGAAGCTTTCTTT.

The genes are TRBV5-1 and TRBJ2-2; 9 nucleotides line up with TRBD2. The CDR3 is made up of 18 amino acids. CDR1 is SGHRS, CDR2 YFSETQ, per germline. After removal of 0 bases from V and 4 bases from J, the junction contained 10 bases not matched to a gene. DNA for the CDR3: TGCGCCAGCAGCTTGGAAGGTTTTAGGACTAGCGTCACCGGGGAGCTGTTTTTT. It is translated as CASSLEGFRTSVTGELFF. Variable domain in full (rest from reference TRBV5-1 and TRBJ2-2): KAGVTQTPRYLIKTRGQQVTLSCSPISGHRSVSWYQQTPGQGLQFLFEYFSETQRNKGNFPGRFSGRQFSNSRSEMNVSTLELGDSALYLCASSLEGFRTSVTGELFFGEGSRLTVL.

The V call is TRBV6-6, the J call TRBJ2-7; perhaps TRBD2 as D (5 bases). V was trimmed by 2 bases and J by 0 bases, leaving 14 bases between them. Germline V CDR1 and CDR2: MNHNY, SVGAGI (reference sequence). The CDR3 loop spans 16 amino acids. The CDR3 region has the DNA TGTGCCAGCAGTTACGAACAGCGGAGGAGCTCCTACGAGCAGTACTTC. This codes for CASSYEQRRSSYEQYF.